The clone carrying this TCR beta chain showed up just once. What it recognizes is unknown. Subsets obtained from CD4+ cells comprised CD45RA+ naive and CD45RA-negative memory cells. This specimen belongs to a study of shared clonotypes between healthy human individuals. Study-level points and caveats: Depth was large, yet rarefaction showed that sorted-subset sequencing was incomplete. Among several donors, around 5% of naive CD4 clonotypes were found in common.

Sequenced by immunoSEQ multiplex PCR; TCRdb stores in-frame clones only, minus some. The sample consists of roughly 1,600,000 clones, 98% of them appearing once. The receptor was derived from a man aged 25 to 40 in good health. Sequencing used naive CD4+ T cells sorted from blood. Subset: CD45RA+ positively selected.

The CDR3, as DNA: TGTGCCAGCAGCTCTTACAGGGGGGATGAGCAGTTCTTC. Translation: CASSSYRGDEQFF. This chain joins TRBV7-9 and TRBJ2-1; 8 nucleotides line up with TRBD1. Germline loops: CDR1 SEHNR, CDR2 FQNEAQ (reference sequence). The junction had 4 bases not matched to a gene; V was cut back by 4 bases and J by 8 bases. The CDR3 extends over 13 amino acids. The variable domain in full, with the rest retrieved from reference TRBV7-9 and TRBJ2-1, is DTGVSQNPRHKITKRGQNVTFRCDPISEHNRLYWYRQTLGQGPEFLTYFQNEAQLEKSRLLSDRFSAERPKGSFSTLEIQRTEQGDSAMYLCASSSYRGDEQFFGPGTRLTVL.